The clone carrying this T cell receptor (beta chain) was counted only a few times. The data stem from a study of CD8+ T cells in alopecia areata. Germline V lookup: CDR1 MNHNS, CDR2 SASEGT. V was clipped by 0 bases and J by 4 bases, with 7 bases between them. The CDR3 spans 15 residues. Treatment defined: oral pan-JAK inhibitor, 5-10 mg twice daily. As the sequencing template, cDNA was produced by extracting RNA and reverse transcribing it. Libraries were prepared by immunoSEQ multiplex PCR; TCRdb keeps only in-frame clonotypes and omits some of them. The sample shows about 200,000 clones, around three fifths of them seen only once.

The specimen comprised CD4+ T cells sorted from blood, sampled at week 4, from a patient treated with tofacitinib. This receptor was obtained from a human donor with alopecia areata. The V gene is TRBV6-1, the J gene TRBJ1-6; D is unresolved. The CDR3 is CASSEARQYNSPLHF. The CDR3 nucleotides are TGTGCCAGCAGTGAAGCGCGGCAGTATAATTCACCCCTCCACTTT.